This T cell receptor (beta chain) was recorded in a study of CD8 T cells in Susac syndrome. Study background: Intravenous immunoglobulin alone or corticosteroids were being given to patients with Susac syndrome at blood draw, unless they were therapy-naive. Study-wide findings and caveats: Where Susac syndrome CD4+ T cell repertoires were concerned, no clonal expansion was evident. In its TCR sequencing and HLA analysis, the study acknowledged that the number of individuals was relatively small.

In the case of this clonotype: Its antigen is currently unknown.

Random hexamers were used to reverse transcribe the RNA input (0.5 to 1 ug). Amplification of TCR beta CDR3 was carried out by immunoSEQ multiplex PCR, which covered 54 Vbeta and 13 Jbeta segments. TCRdb itself ran the immunoSEQ multiplex PCR reads through MiXCR, one entry per CDR3 protein. The table shows 180,000 or so distinct CDR3 sequences, with just under 95% occurring only once. The germline V gene encodes CDR1 SGHNT and CDR2 YYREEE (reference sequence). V was pared by 3 bases and J by 4 bases, with 10 bases between. This CDR3 comprises 13 residues. The sample comprised CD4+ T cells from PBMCs. This sequence joins TRBV5-4 and TRBJ1-1; D remains ambiguous. The sequence came from a human donor with Susac syndrome. The DNA for the CDR3 is TGTGCCAGCAGCTCATCCCCTTTCACTGAAGCTTTCTTT. This sequence encodes CASSSSPFTEAFF. Full variable domain (remainder filled in from reference TRBV5-4 and TRBJ1-1): ETGVTQSPTHLIKTRGQQVTLRCSSQSGHNTVSWYQQALGQGPQFIFQYYREEENGRGNFPPRFSGLQFPNYSSELNVNALELDDSALYLCASSSSPFTEAFFGQGTRLTVV.